The 2 T cell receptor beta chains in this list originate from one sample, sequenced in a study of blood T cells in healthy people across ages. A second PCR of roughly 7 to 11 cycles used a sample-barcoded 5' primer and a J-beta primer mix. MiXCR, applied by TCRdb to the 5' RACE reads, yields one record per CDR3 protein. The sample records over 1.5 million distinct CDR3 sequences, 40% to 55% being singletons. The sample consisted of blood. These receptors all stem from a woman aged 40-49 years in good health.

V gene TRBV14 combines with J gene TRBJ1-1, with a weak D call TRBD1 (5 bases). The CDR3 is made up of 14 amino acids. V was clipped by 5 bases and J by 6 bases, with 16 bases between them. CDR1 SGHDN and CDR2 FVKESK come from the germline V gene. CDR3 residues: CASSRRGGGAEAFF. The CDR3 coding sequence is TGTGCCAGCAGCAGGAGGGGAGGAGGGGCTGAAGCTTTCTTT.

The rearrangement joins TRBV3-1 to TRBJ2-6; D ambiguous. This CDR3 has 11 residues. Germline V CDR1 and CDR2: LGHDT, YNNKEL (reference sequence). V was cut by 6 bases and J by 6 bases, with 3 bases left in between. CDR3 protein: CASSSANVLTF. CDR3 DNA: TGTGCCAGCAGTTCGGCCAACGTCCTGACTTTC.